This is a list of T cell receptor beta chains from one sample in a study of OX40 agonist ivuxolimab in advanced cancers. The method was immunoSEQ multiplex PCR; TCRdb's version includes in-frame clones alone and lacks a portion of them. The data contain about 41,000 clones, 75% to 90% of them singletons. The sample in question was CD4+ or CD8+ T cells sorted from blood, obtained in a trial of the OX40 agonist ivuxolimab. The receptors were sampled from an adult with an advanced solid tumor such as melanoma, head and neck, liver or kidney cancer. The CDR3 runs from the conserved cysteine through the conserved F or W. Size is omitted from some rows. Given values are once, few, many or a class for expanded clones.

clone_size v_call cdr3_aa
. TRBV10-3 CATMADPDTQYF
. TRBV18 CASSPLGRLGTEAFF
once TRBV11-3 CASGGANTDTQYF
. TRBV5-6 CASSFGRKAHEQYF
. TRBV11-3 CASSPSSGLAGGNKNIQYF
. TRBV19 CASSHRATNEKLFF
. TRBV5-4 CASTNSQGSRGYTF
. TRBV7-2 CASSSRTGDGYTF
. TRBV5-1 CASSLFGNSGNTIYF
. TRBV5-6 CASNFDRGLTEAFF
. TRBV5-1 CASSLGGLAGETQYF
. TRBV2 CASSVQRDSGNTIYF
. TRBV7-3 CASSQWTSGSHEQFF
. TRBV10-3 CAISGTSGGTDTQYF
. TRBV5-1 CASGLDSLNTEAFF
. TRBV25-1 CASSDWTSGSVEQYF
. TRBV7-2 CASSPQGANTEAFF